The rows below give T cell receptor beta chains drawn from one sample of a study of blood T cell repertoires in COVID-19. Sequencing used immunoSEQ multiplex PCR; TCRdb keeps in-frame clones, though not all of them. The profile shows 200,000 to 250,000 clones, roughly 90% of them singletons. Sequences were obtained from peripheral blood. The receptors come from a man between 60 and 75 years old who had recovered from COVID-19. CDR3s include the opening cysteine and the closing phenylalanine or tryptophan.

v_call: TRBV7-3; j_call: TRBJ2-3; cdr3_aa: CASSLGASGGMADTQYF
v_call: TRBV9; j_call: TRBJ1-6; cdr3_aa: CASSVDGSFSGSPLHF
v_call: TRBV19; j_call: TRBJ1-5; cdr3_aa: CASRTGGADSNQPQHF
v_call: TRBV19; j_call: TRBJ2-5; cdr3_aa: CASSLTTGSVTQYF
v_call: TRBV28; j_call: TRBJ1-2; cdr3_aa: CASSIPGVGYTF
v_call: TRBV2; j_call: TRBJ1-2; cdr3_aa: CAPGEYGYTF
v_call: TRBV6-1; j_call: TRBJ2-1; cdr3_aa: CASSERLGVSYNEQFF
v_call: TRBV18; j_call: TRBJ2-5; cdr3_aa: CASEVGRGETQYF
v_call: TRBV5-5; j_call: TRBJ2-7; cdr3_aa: CASSLKRAAGSEQYF
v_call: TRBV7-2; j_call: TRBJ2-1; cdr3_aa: CASSYRLAGWSDEQFF
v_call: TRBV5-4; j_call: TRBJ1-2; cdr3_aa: CASSADRGRTYGYTF
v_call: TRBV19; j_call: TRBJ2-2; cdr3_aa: CASYKPRTGATGELFF
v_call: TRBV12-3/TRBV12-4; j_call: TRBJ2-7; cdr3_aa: CASSPPGEQYF
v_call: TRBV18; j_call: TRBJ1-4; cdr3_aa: CASSPDHLGSDNEKLFF
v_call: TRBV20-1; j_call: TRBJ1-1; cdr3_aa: CSARPGTEAFF
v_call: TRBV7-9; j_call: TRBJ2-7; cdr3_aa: CASSLKGQGFYEQYF
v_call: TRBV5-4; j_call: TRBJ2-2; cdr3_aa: CASKLRAGESGELFF
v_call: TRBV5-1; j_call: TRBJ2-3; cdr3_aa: CASSIGTRGTDTQYF
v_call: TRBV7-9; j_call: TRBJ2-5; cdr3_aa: CAISVRRAGETQYF
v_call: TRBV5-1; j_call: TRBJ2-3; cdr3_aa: CASSEISGGLVTDTQYF
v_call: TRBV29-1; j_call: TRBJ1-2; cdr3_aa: CSVEDRTAGGYTF
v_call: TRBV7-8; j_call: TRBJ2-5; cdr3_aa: CASSNRDRETQYF
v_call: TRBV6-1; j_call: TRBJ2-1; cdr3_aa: CASIELGTRLGGEQFF
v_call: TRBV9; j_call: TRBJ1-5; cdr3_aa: CASSVGYRQNQPQHF
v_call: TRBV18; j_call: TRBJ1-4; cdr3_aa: CASSPGQGEKLFF
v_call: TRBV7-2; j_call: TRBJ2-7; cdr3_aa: CASSSRTGEYEQYF
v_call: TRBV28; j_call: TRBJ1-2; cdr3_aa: CASSLVQRGYGYTF
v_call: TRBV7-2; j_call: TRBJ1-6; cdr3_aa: CASSTRPGSSYNSPLHF
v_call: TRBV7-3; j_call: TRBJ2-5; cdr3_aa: CASSPPAGYQETQYF
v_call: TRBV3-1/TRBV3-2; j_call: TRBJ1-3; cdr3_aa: CASSWDRVSGNTIYF
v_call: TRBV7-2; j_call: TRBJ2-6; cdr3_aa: CASSPAGGSGANVLTF
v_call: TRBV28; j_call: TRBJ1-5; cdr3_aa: CASSRQGANQPQHF
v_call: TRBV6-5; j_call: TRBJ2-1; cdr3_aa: CASSRRDYNEQFF
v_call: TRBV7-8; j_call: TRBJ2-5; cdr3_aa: CASSLLAGNQETQYF
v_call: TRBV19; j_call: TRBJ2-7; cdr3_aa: CASSIVTGLIYEQYF
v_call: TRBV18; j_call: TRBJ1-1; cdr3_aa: CASSMTGNTEAFF
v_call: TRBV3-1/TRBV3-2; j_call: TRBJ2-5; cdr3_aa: CASSPGGRGLETQYF
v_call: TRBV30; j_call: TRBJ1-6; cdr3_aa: CAWSVLEGYSPLHF
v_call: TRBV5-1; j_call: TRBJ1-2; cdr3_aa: CASSLAGGGTGYGYTF
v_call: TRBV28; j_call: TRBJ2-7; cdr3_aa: CATWTSAYEQYF
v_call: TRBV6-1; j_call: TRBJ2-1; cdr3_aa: CASSEGLAGGLFF
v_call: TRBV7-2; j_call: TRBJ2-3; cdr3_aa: CASSYRLLAGGEDTQYF
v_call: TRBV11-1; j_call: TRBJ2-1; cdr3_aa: CASSLSRSVEQFF
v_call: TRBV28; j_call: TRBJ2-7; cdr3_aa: CASMRDRGYEQYF
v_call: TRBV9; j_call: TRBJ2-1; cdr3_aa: CASSLGRAYNEQFF
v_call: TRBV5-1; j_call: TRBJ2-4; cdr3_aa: CASSLSPASSNLGGIQYF
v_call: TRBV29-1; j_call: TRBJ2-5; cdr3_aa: CSGSGGGLETQYF